Below, 2 T cell receptor beta chains from the same sample are listed, as sequenced in a study of kidney transplant recipient with SARS-CoV-2 infection listed by TCRdb under 2021. Per the publication, the time point label means: pre-pandemic baseline sample and day 111 after first positive SARS-CoV-2 test. Instrument used: Illumina MiSeq. The public reads were reprocessed in TCRdb via fastp at Q25 and MiXCR, keeping in-frame beta chains. Rows with a matching CDR3 protein are joined into one entry that keeps the most common DNA and genes. This sample holds 200,000 to 300,000 distinct CDR3 sequences; more than 25% were observed only once. The leading ten clones occupy roughly 7% of the sample. This sample comprised a blood sample, obtained at baseline and on day 111 from a kidney transplant recipient. These receptors all stem from a male patient aged 30 to 40 who had COVID-19 and was a kidney transplant recipient. Following a transplant, a fraction of the T cells may be traceable to the graft donor.

In regard to this clonotype: One junction end disagrees with the germline gene, perhaps due to a read error. The rearrangement joins TRBV4-3 to TRBJ2-1; D might be TRBD2 (6 bases). The CDR3 is 20 amino acids. CDR1 is LGHNA, CDR2 YSLEER, per germline. The CDR3 DNA reads as TGCGCCGGCAGCCAAGATCGGATAATAAGGGGACTGGCCTCCTACAATGAGCAGTTCTTC. It codes for CAGSQDRIIRGLASYNEQFF.

This clonotype occurred many times. CDR3 in amino acids: CASSVAGGPINEQFF. DNA for the CDR3: TGTGCCAGCAGTGTAGCGGGGGGGCCCATCAATGAGCAGTTCTTC. The chain combines TRBV27 with TRBJ2-1, with 11 positions matching TRBD2. Germline V gene lookup returns CDR1 MNHEY and CDR2 SMNVEV (reference sequence). The CDR3 has 15 residues. Losses at the gene ends were 5 bases for V and 6 bases for J; bases not matched to a gene: 6.